Listed below are T cell receptor beta chains from one sample, sequenced in a study of shared T cell receptors in the human thymus. TCRdb's table, derived via immunoSEQ multiplex PCR, lists solely in-frame clones and lacks some. Here the sample spans roughly 410,000 clones, 95% being singletons. Sequenced sample: thymocytes. The receptor source for this set is a human donor. Each CDR3 is given with its conserved first and last residue. A D gene is named only where the DNA matches it firmly. Size is omitted from some rows. Given values are once, few, many or a class for expanded clones.

DNA	CDR3	J	D	size	V
TGTGCCAGCAGCTTGGGGGGGAAGCAGCCCCAGCATTTT	CASSLGGKQPQHF	TRBJ1-5	.	.	TRBV7-2
TGTGCCAGCTCCTTCCGGGACAGGGGGATTGTTGGCTACACCTTC	CASSFRDRGIVGYTF	TRBJ1-2	TRBD1	.	TRBV9
TGCGCCAGCAGCTCTTACCCCAGGCTGGTTGGCACAGATACGCAGTATTTT	CASSSYPRLVGTDTQYF	TRBJ2-3	.	.	TRBV5-1
TGTGCCAGCAGTGAACCGGACAGGGAAATCTACGAGCAGTACTTC	CASSEPDREIYEQYF	TRBJ2-7	TRBD1	.	TRBV25-1
TGTGCCAGTCAACAGGGGGGGATGGAAAAACTGTTTTTT	CASQQGGMEKLFF	TRBJ1-4	TRBD1	.	TRBV2
TGTGCCAGCAGCTTACTGGGAACCCACCAAGAGACCCAGTACTTC	CASSLLGTHQETQYF	TRBJ2-5	.	.	TRBV7-9
TGCGCCAGCAGCCCGCCCCTAGCGGGAGCTTACACCGGGGAGCTGTTTTTT	CASSPPLAGAYTGELFF	TRBJ2-2	TRBD2	.	TRBV5-1
TGTGCCAGCAGCTTGGAGCCCGGATTGAAATCTGGGGCCAACGTCCTGACTTTC	CASSLEPGLKSGANVLTF	TRBJ2-6	.	once	TRBV5-8
TGTGCCAGCAGTTGCGAGACGTGTCACTACGAGCAGTACTTC	CASSCETCHYEQYF	TRBJ2-7	.	once	TRBV28
TGCAGCGTTGAAGCCGCACAGGGAATACTGAACACTGAAGCTTTCTTT	CSVEAAQGILNTEAFF	TRBJ1-1	.	.	TRBV29-1
TGTGCCACCAGCAGAACAGGTCAGCCCCAGCATTTT	CATSRTGQPQHF	TRBJ1-5	.	.	TRBV15
TGTGCCAGCAGGGCTTTCTCCTACGAGCAGTACTTC	CASRAFSYEQYF	TRBJ2-7	.	.	TRBV2
TGTGCCGGCCGGGGAGCGGGATTCGCAGATACGCAGTATTTT	CAGRGAGFADTQYF	TRBJ2-3	TRBD2	.	TRBV2
TGTGCCAGCTCACCACAGAGGGGGGAAGGCCCCAAAAACATTCAGTACTTC	CASSPQRGEGPKNIQYF	TRBJ2-4	.	.	TRBV18
TGTGCCAGCAGCTTAGGATCTAGCGGTCCCTACAATGAGCAGTTCTTC	CASSLGSSGPYNEQFF	TRBJ2-1	TRBD2	.	TRBV11-2
TGTGCCAGCAGCTTAGAGCCGAACATTCAGTACTTC	CASSLEPNIQYF	TRBJ2-4	.	.	TRBV7-2
TGTGCCAGCAGCTTAGGTTGTTTCACTAGCGGGAGGGGGTACAATGAGCAGTTCTTC	CASSLGCFTSGRGYNEQFF	TRBJ2-1	TRBD2	.	TRBV7-9
TGTGCCTGGACCCATGGGACTAGCGGGGCCTACGAGCAGTACTTC	CAWTHGTSGAYEQYF	TRBJ2-7	TRBD2	.	TRBV30